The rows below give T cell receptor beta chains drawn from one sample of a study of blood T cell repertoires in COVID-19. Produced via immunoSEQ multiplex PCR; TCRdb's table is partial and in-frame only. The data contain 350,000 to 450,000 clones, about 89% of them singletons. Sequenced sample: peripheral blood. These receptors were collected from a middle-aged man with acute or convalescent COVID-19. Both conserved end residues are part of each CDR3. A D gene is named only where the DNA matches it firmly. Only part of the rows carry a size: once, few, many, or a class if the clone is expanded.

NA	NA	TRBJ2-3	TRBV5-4	CASSPAWQGEDTQYF	TGTGCCAGCAGCCCTGCGTGGCAGGGCGAGGATACGCAGTATTTT
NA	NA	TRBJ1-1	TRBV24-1	CAEVDRMNTEAFF	TGTGCGGAGGTAGACAGGATGAACACTGAAGCTTTCTTT
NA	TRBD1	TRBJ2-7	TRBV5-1	CASSLEGATPYEQYF	TGCGCCAGCAGCTTAGAGGGGGCGACCCCCTACGAGCAGTACTTC
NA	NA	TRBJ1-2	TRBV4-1	CASSQFTGIYGYTF	TGCGCCAGCAGCCAGTTTACAGGGATCTATGGCTACACCTTC
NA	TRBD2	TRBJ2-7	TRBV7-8	CASSLVAGGVGYEQYF	TGTGCCAGCAGCTTAGTGGCGGGAGGAGTGGGATACGAGCAGTACTTC
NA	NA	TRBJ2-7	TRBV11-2	CASSLTQYEQYF	TGTGCCAGCAGCTTAACACAATACGAGCAGTACTTC
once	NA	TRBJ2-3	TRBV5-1	CASSFQGSHADTQYF	TGCGCCAGCAGCTTTCAGGGCAGTCACGCAGATACGCAGTATTTT
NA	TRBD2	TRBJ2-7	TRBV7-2	CASSLSGGAYEQYF	TGTGCCAGCAGCCTTAGCGGGGGGGCCTACGAGCAGTACTTC
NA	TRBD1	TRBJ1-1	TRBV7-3	CASSLDRGTEAFF	TGTGCCAGCAGCTTGGACAGGGGGACTGAAGCTTTCTTT
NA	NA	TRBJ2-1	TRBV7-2	CATQKEVGDLYNEQFF	TGTGCCACCCAAAAGGAGGTTGGGGATCTCTACAATGAGCAGTTCTTC
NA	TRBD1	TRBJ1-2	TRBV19	CAAGTSTGYDGYTF	TGTGCCGCTGGGACGTCGACAGGGTACGATGGCTACACCTTC
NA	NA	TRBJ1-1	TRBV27	CASSLGRYTEAFF	TGTGCCAGCAGTTTAGGGCGTTACACTGAAGCTTTCTTT
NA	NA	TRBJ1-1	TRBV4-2	CASSQDLRVGNTEAFF	TGTGCCAGCAGCCAAGATCTGAGGGTTGGGAACACTGAAGCTTTCTTT
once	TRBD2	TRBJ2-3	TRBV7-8	CASSLTSGGADTQYF	TGTGCCAGCAGCTTGACGAGCGGGGGGGCCGATACGCAGTATTTT
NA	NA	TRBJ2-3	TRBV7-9	CASSQDTQYF	TGTGCCAGCAGTCAGGATACGCAGTATTTT
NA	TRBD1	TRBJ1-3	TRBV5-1	CASSYRPDREIGHTIYF	TGCGCCAGCAGCTATAGACCCGACAGGGAAATTGGGCACACCATATATTTT
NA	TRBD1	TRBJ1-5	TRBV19	CASSTDRGWQPQHF	TGTGCCAGTAGTACAGACAGGGGGTGGCAGCCCCAGCATTTT
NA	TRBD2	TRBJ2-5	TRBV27	CASSLSRGGRGRNLGETQYF	TGTGCCAGCAGTTTATCCCGGGGGGGACGAGGCCGCAATTTAGGAGAGACCCAGTACTTC
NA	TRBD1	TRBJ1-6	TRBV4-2	CASSHYGQGDSPLHF	TGTGCCAGCAGCCATTACGGACAGGGCGATTCACCCCTCCACTTT
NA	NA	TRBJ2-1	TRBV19	CASTPRYPYTNEQFF	TGTGCCAGTACCCCCCGGTATCCCTATACCAATGAGCAGTTCTTC
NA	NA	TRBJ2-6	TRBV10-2	CASSRLGPGANVLTF	TGCGCCAGCAGCAGACTCGGTCCTGGGGCCAACGTCCTGACTTTC
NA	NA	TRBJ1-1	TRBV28	CASSLVGLGTEAFF	TGTGCCAGCAGTCTGGTGGGACTAGGGACTGAAGCTTTCTTT
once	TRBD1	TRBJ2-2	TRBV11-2	CASSFSGQGDTGELFF	TGTGCCAGCAGCTTTTCGGGACAGGGTGACACCGGGGAGCTGTTTTTT
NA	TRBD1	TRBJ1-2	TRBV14	CASSQDGDRRNHGYTF	TGTGCCAGCAGCCAAGATGGGGACAGACGGAACCATGGCTACACCTTC
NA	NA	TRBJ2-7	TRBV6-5	CASATRRYEQYF	TGTGCCAGCGCCACACGGAGGTACGAGCAGTACTTC
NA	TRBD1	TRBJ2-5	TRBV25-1	CASSDWTGGVQETQYF	TGTGCCAGCAGTGACTGGACAGGGGGCGTACAAGAGACCCAGTACTTC
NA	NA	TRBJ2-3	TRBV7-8	CASSLARVADTQYF	TGTGCCAGCAGCTTAGCCAGGGTGGCAGATACGCAGTATTTT
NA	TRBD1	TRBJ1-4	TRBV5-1	CASSSGQGLFTQSEKLFF	TGCGCCAGCAGCTCGGGACAGGGCTTGTTTACTCAGAGTGAAAAACTGTTTTTT